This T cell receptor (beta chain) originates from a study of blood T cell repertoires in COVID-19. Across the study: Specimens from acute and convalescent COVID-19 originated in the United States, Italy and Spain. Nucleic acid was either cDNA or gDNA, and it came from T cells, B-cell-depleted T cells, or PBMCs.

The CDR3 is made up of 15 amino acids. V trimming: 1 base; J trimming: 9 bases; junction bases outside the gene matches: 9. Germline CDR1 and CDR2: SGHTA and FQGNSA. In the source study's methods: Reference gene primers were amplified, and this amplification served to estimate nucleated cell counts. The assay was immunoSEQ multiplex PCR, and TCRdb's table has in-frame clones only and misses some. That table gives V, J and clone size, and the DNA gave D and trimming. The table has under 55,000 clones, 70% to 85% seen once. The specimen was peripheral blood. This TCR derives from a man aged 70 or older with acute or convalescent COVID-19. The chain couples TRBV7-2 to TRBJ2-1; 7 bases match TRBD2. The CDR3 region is CASSLERTRLGEQFF. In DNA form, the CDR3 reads TGTGCCAGCAGCTTAGAAAGGACTAGGTTAGGTGAGCAGTTCTTC.